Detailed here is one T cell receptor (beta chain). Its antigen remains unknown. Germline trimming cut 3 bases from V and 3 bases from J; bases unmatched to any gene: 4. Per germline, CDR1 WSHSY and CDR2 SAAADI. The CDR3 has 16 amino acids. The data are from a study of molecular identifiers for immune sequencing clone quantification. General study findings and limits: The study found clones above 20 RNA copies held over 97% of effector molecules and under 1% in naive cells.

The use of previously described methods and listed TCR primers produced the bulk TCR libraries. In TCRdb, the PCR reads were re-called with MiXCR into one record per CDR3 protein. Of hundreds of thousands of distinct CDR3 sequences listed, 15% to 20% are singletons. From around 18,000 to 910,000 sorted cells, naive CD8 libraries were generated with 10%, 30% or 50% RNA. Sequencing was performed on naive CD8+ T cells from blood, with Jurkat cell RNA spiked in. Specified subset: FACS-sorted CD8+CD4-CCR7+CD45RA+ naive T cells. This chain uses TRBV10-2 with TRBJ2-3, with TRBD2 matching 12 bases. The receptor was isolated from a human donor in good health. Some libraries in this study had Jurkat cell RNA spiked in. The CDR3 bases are TGCGCCAGCAGTGATTCTAGCGGGGGGGCTACAGATACGCAGTATTTT. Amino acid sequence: CASSDSSGGATDTQYF.